One sample yielded the 23 T cell receptor beta chains listed below, sequenced in a study of blood T cell repertoires in COVID-19. Assay used: immunoSEQ multiplex PCR; TCRdb lists only in-frame clones, some missing. This table holds a few hundred thousand clones, more than 75% found once. The sample was PBMCs or T cells enriched from blood (not recorded which). These receptors were collected from a woman between 18 and 29 years old who had recovered from COVID-19.

V usage is TRBV4-2 and J usage is TRBJ1-6; the D gene is possibly TRBD1 (6 bases). The V and J ends lost 6 bases and 8 bases respectively, with 14 bases between them. The CDR3 is 14 residues long. CDR1 is LGHNA and CDR2 is YNFKEQ in the germline V gene. CDR3 protein: CASRQTGLYSPLHF. The CDR3 DNA sequence: TGTGCCAGCAGGCAAACAGGGCTTTATTCACCCCTCCACTTT.

The chain joins TRBV6-5 to TRBJ1-5; 10 bases map to TRBD1. In germline, CDR1 is MNHEY, CDR2 SVGAGI. This CDR3 contains 14 residues. The V and J ends lost 6 bases and 5 bases, in that order; junction bases with no gene match: 4. CDR3 amino acids: CASSRGQGHQPQHF. The DNA for the CDR3 is TGTGCCAGCAGCCGGGGACAGGGGCATCAGCCCCAGCATTTT.

The chain has TRBV6-1 and TRBJ2-7; D is undetermined. Trimming cost V 3 bases and J 2 bases, with 11 bases left between them. CDR1 and CDR2 (germline): MNHNS, SASEGT. The CDR3 covers 14 residues. In DNA form, the CDR3 reads TGTGCCAGCAGTGATCCGTATAGAGCCTACGAGCAGTACTTC. Protein: CASSDPYRAYEQYF.

The rearrangement uses TRBV29-1 and TRBJ2-7, with 8 positions matching TRBD1. The CDR3 loop spans 15 amino acids. J was trimmed by 5 bases and V by 5 bases; bases with no gene match: 14. Germline V CDR1 and CDR2: SQVTM, ANQGSEA. The CDR3 spells CSVSIDQRQGNEQYF. The DNA of the CDR3 is TGCAGCGTTTCCATCGATCAAAGACAGGGGAACGAGCAGTACTTC.

This chain uses TRBV18 with TRBJ1-3, with unresolved D. The CDR3 sequence is 11 residues long. Deletions cut 4 bases from V and 10 bases from J, with 8 bases between. Germline CDR1 reads KGHSH; CDR2 reads LQKENI. CDR3 amino acids: CASSRGETIYF. The CDR3 DNA is TGTGCCAGCTCACGCGGGGAAACCATATATTTT.

The rearrangement links TRBV28 to TRBJ2-7; D call uncertain. CDR3 length: 13 amino acids. Germline loops: CDR1 MDHEN, CDR2 SYDVKM. The germline V and J ends were trimmed by 5 bases and 5 bases, with 13 bases remaining between them. The CDR3 loop is CASSPFYDNEQYF. Here the CDR3 DNA reads TGTGCCAGCAGTCCCTTCTACGATAACGAGCAGTACTTC.

The chain couples TRBV6-1 to TRBJ2-7; no firm D call. This CDR3 spans 11 amino acids. Germline V gives CDR1 MNHNS, CDR2 SASEGT. V was clipped by 3 bases and J by 9 bases, with 9 bases between them. Here the CDR3 DNA reads TGTGCCAGCAGTGAGGCAGGTGGGCAGTACTTC. It translates to CASSEAGGQYF.

Note on this clone: The same CDR3 also results from other DNA sequences found in this sample. The J gene is TRBJ1-1, the V gene TRBV3-1 (or the pseudogene TRBV3-2), with D possibly being TRBD1 (5 bases). Germline V gene sequence: CDR1 LGHDT, CDR2 YNNKEL (reference sequence). The CDR3 consists of 13 residues. V shed 1 base and J shed 5 bases, with 8 bases lying between them. The CDR3 coding sequence is TGTGCCAGCAGCCAAGTCGGGGGAACTGAAGCTTTCTTT. It encodes CASSQVGGTEAFF.

The chain joins TRBV5-6 to TRBJ1-1, with D hard to call. The CDR3 is 16 amino acids. The ends were cut back, 0 bases at V and 0 bases at J, with 12 bases in the middle. Germline assignment: CDR1 SGHDT and CDR2 YYEEEE. CDR3 coding DNA: TGTGCCAGCAGCTTGGAAGCAGGCAGGTTGAACACTGAAGCTTTCTTT. Translation: CASSLEAGRLNTEAFF.

The rearrangement joins TRBV29-1 to TRBJ2-7, with 8 bases matching TRBD1. J was trimmed by 0 bases and V by 8 bases; bases with no gene match: 9. CDR1 and CDR2 (germline): SQVTM, ANQGSEA. The CDR3 extends over 14 amino acids. The CDR3 sequence is CSPEGDRTSYEQYF. The CDR3 DNA follows: TGCAGCCCAGAAGGGGACAGGACCTCCTACGAGCAGTACTTC.

J is TRBJ1-2 and V is TRBV6-5; the match to TRBD1 covers 11 bases. The CDR3 extends over 12 amino acids. Germline values: CDR1 MNHEY, CDR2 SVGAGI. V lost 7 bases, J lost 10 bases, and 5 bases stayed unmatched. The CDR3 region is CASMDRGRAYTF. For the CDR3, the DNA is TGTGCCAGCATGGACAGGGGGCGCGCCTACACCTTC.

This clone came up a few times. The V call is TRBV12-5, the J call TRBJ1-4; D may be TRBD1 (5 bases). CDR1 is LGHNT, CDR2 FRNRAP, per germline. The CDR3 is 14 residues long. Trimming took off 6 bases at V and 11 bases at J, with 19 bases between the two ends. Here the CDR3 reads CASGADKGAWKLFF. In DNA, the CDR3 is TGTGCTAGTGGCGCGGACAAGGGCGCTTGGAAACTGTTTTTT.

This clone occurred once. This chain connects TRBV4-2 to TRBJ1-2; D perhaps matches TRBD1 (6 bases). Germline V gene data show CDR1 as LGHNA and CDR2 as YNFKEQ. Trimming shortened V by 0 bases and J by 3 bases, and 20 bases separated the two germline ends. This CDR3 contains 18 residues. The CDR3, as DNA: TGTGCCAGCAGCCAAGAACAGGGAACAAGGACACTCGACTATGGCTACACCTTC. As protein: CASSQEQGTRTLDYGYTF.

The chain links TRBV3-1 (or the pseudogene TRBV3-2) to TRBJ1-2; 11 bases align to TRBD1. The CDR3 has 12 residues. Germline CDR1 LGHDT, CDR2 YNNKEL (reference sequence). Trimming removed 6 bases from V and 8 bases from J; junction bases left unmatched: 2. CDR3 nucleotides: TGTGCCAGCAGGGACAGGGGGCCCGGCTACACCTTC. This translates into CASRDRGPGYTF.

The chain employs TRBV2 and TRBJ2-5; 9 nucleotides agree with TRBD2. V shed 6 bases, J shed 5 bases, and the junction held 13 bases outside the gene matches. Germline V CDR1 and CDR2: SNHLY, FYNNEI. The CDR3 has 16 amino acids. In DNA form, the CDR3 reads TGTGCCAGCAGCGGGAGGCGGGAGGGGACCGAGGAGACCCAGTACTTC. As protein: CASSGRREGTEETQYF.

This sequence joins TRBV11-1 and TRBJ1-6, with D perhaps matching TRBD1 (6 bases). V lost 3 bases to trimming and J lost 9 bases, with 18 bases between them. The CDR3 consists of 16 residues. Germline CDR1 SGHAT, CDR2 FQDESV (reference sequence). CDR3 coding DNA: TGTGCCAGCAGCTTGGGCACAGGGCGCCCCAGTTCACCCCTCCACTTT. It is translated as CASSLGTGRPSSPLHF.

The J gene is TRBJ2-2, the V gene TRBV4-2; D is unresolved. The CDR3 sequence is 14 residues long. In germline, CDR1 is LGHNA, CDR2 YNFKEQ. The V end was cut by 1 base, the J end by 3 bases, with 6 bases between. The CDR3 loop reads CASSQGGHTGELFF. The DNA of the CDR3 is TGTGCCAGCAGCCAAGGAGGTCACACCGGGGAGCTGTTTTTT.

This rearrangement joins TRBV7-2 to TRBJ2-2; unclear D gene. Trimming left V 3 bases short and J 4 bases short, with 9 bases between. The CDR3 contains 14 residues. Per the germline V gene, CDR1 is SGHTA and CDR2 is FQGNSA. CDR3: CASSFGLSTGELFF. The CDR3 region has the DNA TGTGCCAGCAGCTTTGGCCTTTCCACCGGGGAGCTGTTTTTT.

The chain combines TRBV9 with TRBJ2-1; 8 nucleotides line up with TRBD2. The CDR3 has 15 residues. V lost 3 bases and J lost 6; bases outside the gene matches: 8. CDR1 is SGDLS, CDR2 YYNGEE, per germline. The CDR3 DNA follows: TGTGCCAGCAGCGCTCCGGGGGGGCCAGGCAATGAGCAGTTCTTC. It translates to CASSAPGGPGNEQFF.

The chain couples TRBV28 to TRBJ1-5, with D possibly being TRBD1 (6 bases). Trimming took 5 bases from V and 4 from J, leaving 12 bases between them. CDR1 is MDHEN and CDR2 is SYDVKM in the germline V gene. There are 14 residues in the CDR3. This CDR3 reads CASSPSTGNQPQHF. The CDR3, as DNA: TGTGCCAGCAGTCCCTCGACAGGTAATCAGCCCCAGCATTTT.

The rearrangement joins TRBV6-5 to TRBJ2-2; TRBD2 agrees at 7 bases. The germline V gene encodes CDR1 MNHEY and CDR2 SVGAGI. The CDR3 totals 15 residues. V shed 4 bases, J shed 3 bases, and the junction held 5 bases outside the gene matches. The CDR3 loop is CASSSAGSDTGELFF. As DNA, the CDR3 is TGTGCCAGCAGTTCAGCGGGGTCCGACACCGGGGAGCTGTTTTTT.

The rearrangement uses TRBV11-2 and TRBJ1-4, with D unresolved. The length of the CDR3 is 15 residues. Trimming removed 5 bases at V and 8 bases at J, with 18 bases between. Per germline, CDR1 SGHAT and CDR2 FQNNGV. The CDR3 sequence is CASSLVGGRVEKLFF. Here the CDR3 DNA reads TGTGCCAGCAGCCTAGTGGGAGGGCGCGTGGAAAAACTGTTTTTT.

The rearrangement uses TRBV7-9 and TRBJ1-4; D uncertain. The CDR3 is 15 residues long. In germline, CDR1 is SEHNR, CDR2 FQNEAQ (reference sequence). V was trimmed by 5 bases and J by 1 base, leaving 11 bases between them. The CDR3 protein is CASSPGRGTNEKLFF. CDR3 coding DNA: TGTGCCAGCAGCCCCGGGCGGGGAACTAATGAAAAACTGTTTTTT.